This passage covers 18 T cell receptor beta chains from one sample sequenced in a study of siplizumab effects on memory and regulatory T cells (dated by TCRdb to the late 2010s). Library preparation used the immunoSEQ multiplex PCR assay. The source is immuneACCESS, and TCRdb retained only in-frame sequences with V and J called. Part of the clones is not carried over; for the studies checked, unresolved V genes explain less than half of this, and the remainder is unexplained. A total of more than 85,000 clones appear in this sample, just over 90% of them only once. The ten largest clones represent about 0.75% of the sample. The specimen sequenced was Tregs sorted from blood. The source is a human donor in good health.

The J gene is TRBJ1-2, the V gene TRBV6-5, with 7 nucleotides matching TRBD1. V lost 6 bases, J lost 4 bases, and 5 bases stayed unmatched. This CDR3 spans 13 amino acids. CDR1 is MNHEY and CDR2 is SVGAGI in the germline V gene. The CDR3 coding sequence is TGTGCCAGCAGCAACTCAGGGGGCTATGGCTACACCTTC. Its protein is CASSNSGGYGYTF.

V and J are TRBV6-6 and TRBJ1-1; 7 bases map to TRBD1. The germline V gene encodes CDR1 MNHNY and CDR2 SVGAGI (reference sequence). J lost 3 bases, V lost 1 base, and 2 bases had no gene match. The CDR3 is 14 amino acids. The chain's CDR3 is CASSYFGTDTEAFF. The CDR3 nucleotides are TGTGCCAGCAGTTACTTCGGGACAGACACTGAAGCTTTCTTT.

The chain combines TRBV5-4 with TRBJ2-5; maybe TRBD2 (5 bases). Trimming removed 4 bases from V and 2 bases from J, with 15 bases in between. This CDR3 is 15 amino acids long. Germline CDR1 reads SGHNT; CDR2 reads YYREEE (reference sequence). CDR3 coding DNA: TGTGCCAGCAGCCGGAGGCGCCCACAGCAAGAGACCCAGTACTTC. Translation: CASSRRRPQQETQYF.

The chain links TRBV5-1 to TRBJ1-3; D is unresolved. CDR1 and CDR2 from the germline V gene are SGHRS and YFSETQ. Trimming took off 2 bases at V and 3 bases at J, with 6 bases between the two ends. The CDR3 consists of 13 residues. The CDR3, as DNA: TGCGCCAGCAGCTTACATATTGGAAACACCATATATTTT. It codes for CASSLHIGNTIYF.

The chain has TRBV11-2 and TRBJ1-1; D unresolved. Germline V gene lookup returns CDR1 SGHAT and CDR2 FQNNGV. The germline V and J ends were trimmed by 2 bases and 5 bases, with 3 bases remaining between them. This CDR3 region has 11 residues. This CDR3 is CASSLWTEAFF. The CDR3 coding sequence is TGTGCCAGCAGCTTATGGACTGAAGCTTTCTTT.

The chain links TRBV6-4 to TRBJ1-1, with TRBD1 as a possible D gene (5 bases). CDR1 and CDR2 from the germline V gene are MRHNA and SNTAGT. Trimming pared 4 bases from V and 7 bases from J, leaving 13 bases between. This CDR3 is 13 amino acids long. The CDR3 loop is CASSAGLGNEAFF. The CDR3 DNA is TGTGCCAGCAGTGCGGGGCTAGGGAATGAAGCTTTCTTT.

As to this clone: This sample also contains other DNA sequences that code for the same CDR3. The chain joins TRBV19 to TRBJ2-7, with 8 nucleotides matching TRBD2. The CDR3 is made up of 13 amino acids. V shed 5 bases and J 9 bases; nucleotides not matched to a gene: 9. The germline V gene has CDR1 LNHDA and CDR2 SQIVND (reference sequence). In DNA, the CDR3 is TGTGCCAGTAGTCCCCGGGGGCTAGCGGGGCAGTACTTC. Its protein is CASSPRGLAGQYF.

This rearrangement joins TRBV7-8 to TRBJ1-2; 8 bases map to TRBD1. The CDR3 extends over 15 amino acids. CDR1 and CDR2 (germline): SGHVS, FQNEAQ. V gave up 1 base and J gave up 2 bases; unmatched junction bases: 3. Here the CDR3 reads CASSLVSGGNYGYTF. CDR3 DNA sequence: TGTGCCAGCAGCTTAGTGTCAGGGGGCAACTATGGCTACACCTTC.

This clone was seen once. The chain employs TRBV19 and TRBJ2-2; 7 positions agree with TRBD1. The length of the CDR3 is 14 residues. Trimming removed 8 bases from V and 0 bases from J; junction bases left unmatched: 3. In germline, CDR1 is LNHDA, CDR2 SQIVND (reference sequence). The DNA of the CDR3 is TGTGCCAGTCGAGACAGGGCGAACACCGGGGAGCTGTTTTTT. Translating it yields CASRDRANTGELFF.

This chain uses TRBV5-1 with TRBJ2-2; tentative D call: TRBD1 (6 bases). V lost 4 bases and J lost 4, with 14 bases in between. The CDR3 length is 15 residues. The germline gives CDR1 SGHRS, CDR2 YFSETQ. This CDR3 reads CASSITGWGTGELFF. The CDR3, as DNA: TGCGCCAGCAGCATTACAGGGTGGGGCACCGGGGAGCTGTTTTTT. Supplemented by reference TRBV5-1 and TRBJ2-2, the full variable domain reads KAGVTQTPRYLIKTRGQQVTLSCSPISGHRSVSWYQQTPGQGLQFLFEYFSETQRNKGNFPGRFSGRQFSNSRSEMNVSTLELGDSALYLCASSITGWGTGELFFGEGSRLTVL.

The rearrangement uses TRBV7-2 and TRBJ2-5; D remains ambiguous. The length of the CDR3 is 13 residues. The V and J ends lost 5 bases and 7 bases respectively, with 14 bases between them. The germline V gene encodes CDR1 SGHTA and CDR2 FQGNSA. The CDR3 nucleotides are TGTGCCAGCAGCGGATCGGTTTTGGGGACCCAGTACTTC. It is translated as CASSGSVLGTQYF.

The chain recombines TRBV9 with TRBJ1-3; D ambiguous. The CDR3 totals 13 residues. Trimming cost V 3 bases and J 4 bases, with 8 bases left between them. Per the germline V gene, CDR1 is SGDLS and CDR2 is YYNGEE. The CDR3, as DNA: TGTGCCAGCAGCGCACATGGGGGAAACACCATATATTTT. It yields the protein CASSAHGGNTIYF. Looking up the rest from reference TRBV9 and TRBJ1-3 gives the full variable domain: DSGVTQTPKHLITATGQRVTLRCSPRSGDLSVYWYQQSLDQGLQFLIQYYNGEERAKGNILERFSAQQFPDLHSELNLSSLELGDSALYFCASSAHGGNTIYFGEGSWLTVV.

The chain uses TRBV2 and TRBJ2-5, with 7 bases that match TRBD1. Germline V lookup: CDR1 SNHLY, CDR2 FYNNEI. This CDR3 comprises 14 residues. The V segment lost 1 base and the J segment 5 bases; nucleotides outside the gene matches: 4. For the CDR3, the DNA is TGTGCCAGCAGTGAAGAGGGGGCGAGGGAGACCCAGTACTTC. Protein product: CASSEEGARETQYF. Supplemented by reference TRBV2 and TRBJ2-5, the full variable domain reads EPEVTQTPSHQVTQMGQEVILRCVPISNHLYFYWYRQILGQKVEFLVSFYNNEISEKSEIFDDQFSVERPDGSNFTLKIRSTKLEDSAMYFCASSEEGARETQYFGPGTRLLVL.

The chain employs TRBV5-1 and TRBJ2-7, with D uncertain. CDR3 length: 14 amino acids. Germline CDR1 SGHRS, CDR2 YFSETQ. V was trimmed by 0 bases and J by 2 bases, leaving 9 bases between them. The DNA for the CDR3 is TGCGCCAGCAGCTTGGATTCGTTTACCTACGAGCAGTACTTC. It encodes CASSLDSFTYEQYF.

V is TRBV7-2 and J is TRBJ2-7, with D perhaps TRBD2 (5 bases). The V and J ends lost 3 bases and 4 bases respectively, with 10 bases between them. Germline assignment: CDR1 SGHTA and CDR2 FQGNSA. This CDR3 is 13 amino acids long. CDR3 region: CASSFSDWYEQYF. For the CDR3, the DNA is TGTGCCAGCAGCTTCTCGGACTGGTACGAGCAGTACTTC.

This chain links TRBV5-4 with TRBJ2-1; a possible D gene is TRBD1 (5 bases). The CDR3 extends over 13 amino acids. Trimming left V 4 bases short and J 4 bases short, with 9 bases between. Germline V gives CDR1 SGHNT, CDR2 YYREEE (reference sequence). The CDR3 DNA follows: TGTGCCAGCAGCCTTGACAGTTACAATGAGCAGTTCTTC. This codes for CASSLDSYNEQFF.

The chain links TRBV25-1 to TRBJ1-1; D not certain. CDR3 length: 13 residues. In germline, CDR1 is MGHDK, CDR2 SYGVNS. The V gene lost 3 bases and the J gene lost 0 bases, with 5 bases spanning the gap. The CDR3 bases are TGTGCCAGCAGTGAGCGGGTGAACACTGAAGCTTTCTTT. Translated: CASSERVNTEAFF.

The DNA for the CDR3 is TGCGCCAGCAGCTTGGGGGCGGGAGGCGGCACAGATACGCAGTATTTT. Its protein is CASSLGAGGGTDTQYF. The chain couples TRBV5-1 to TRBJ2-3; 8 nucleotides agree with TRBD2. After removal of 0 bases from V and 1 base from J, the junction contained 4 bases not matched to a gene. CDR3 size: 16 residues. Per germline, CDR1 SGHRS and CDR2 YFSETQ.